Following are 32 T cell receptor beta chains from one sample sequenced in a study of OX40 agonist ivuxolimab in advanced cancers. Here immunoSEQ multiplex PCR was the method, and the copy in TCRdb shows in-frame clones only, minus some. The profile shows just under 75,000 clones, about 90% of them singletons. The input for sequencing was CD4+ or CD8+ T cells sorted from blood, taken in a trial of the OX40 agonist ivuxolimab. These receptors all stem from an adult with an advanced solid tumor such as melanoma, head and neck, liver or kidney cancer.

The V call is TRBV10-3, the J call TRBJ2-2, with 7 bases aligning to TRBD2. Looked up from germline, CDR1 is ENHRY and CDR2 is SYGVKD. The junction had 8 bases not matched to a gene; V was cut back by 11 bases and J by 5 bases. CDR3 length: 13 residues. The CDR3 loop reads CASRREQTGELFF. The CDR3 nucleotides are TGTGCCTCAAGGCGGGAGCAAACCGGGGAGCTGTTTTTT.

This clone was seen just once. This chain connects TRBV21-1 to TRBJ1-2. TRBV21-1 corresponds to a pseudogene. The CDR3 has 12 amino acids. This chain's CDR3 is CASNPPSNGYTF. The DNA for the CDR3 is TGTGCCAGCAATCCCCCGTCCAACGGCTACACCTTC.

J is TRBJ1-1 and V is TRBV20-1; no clear D. Deletions cut 6 bases from V and 8 bases from J, with 13 bases between. The CDR3 sequence is 11 residues long. CDR1 and CDR2 from the germline V gene are DFQATT and SNEGSKA (reference sequence). This CDR3 reads CSAKTTEEAFF. DNA of the CDR3: TGCAGTGCCAAGACCACCGAGGAAGCTTTCTTT.

V and J are TRBV6-5 and TRBJ1-1, with unresolved D. The CDR3 length is 15 residues. The germline V gene has CDR1 MNHEY and CDR2 SVGAGI. V shed 2 bases and J shed 0 bases, with 10 bases lying between them. The chain's CDR3 is CASSYRATVNTEAFF. For the CDR3, the DNA is TGTGCCAGCAGTTACCGAGCTACGGTGAACACTGAAGCTTTCTTT.

The chain is built from TRBV27 and TRBJ2-2, with 7 bases identical to TRBD1. The length of the CDR3 is 14 residues. V gave up 5 bases and J gave up 4 bases; unmatched junction bases: 4. Germline V gene sequence: CDR1 MNHEY, CDR2 SMNVEV (reference sequence). The CDR3 spells CASSRQGSTGELFF. The CDR3 coding sequence is TGTGCCAGCAGTCGACAGGGTTCCACCGGGGAGCTGTTTTTT.

J is TRBJ2-7 and V is TRBV18, with TRBD1 as a possible D gene (5 bases). Trimming removed 0 bases from V and 6 bases from J, with 12 bases in between. The CDR3 is made up of 14 amino acids. The germline V gene has CDR1 KGHSH and CDR2 LQKENI. The CDR3 region is CASSPPGAHFEQYF. Here the CDR3 DNA reads TGTGCCAGCTCACCACCTGGGGCCCACTTCGAGCAGTACTTC.

This chain joins TRBV18 and TRBJ1-3; no clear D. Trimming left V 3 bases short and J 0 bases short, with 15 bases between. Germline V CDR1 and CDR2: KGHSH, LQKENI. The CDR3 has 17 residues. In DNA, the CDR3 is TGTGCCAGCTCACCTTTGGACGGTGGGTACTCTGGAAACACCATATATTTT. Its protein product is CASSPLDGGYSGNTIYF. The full variable domain, rest sourced from reference TRBV18 and TRBJ1-3, is NAGVMQNPRHLVRRRGQEARLRCSPMKGHSHVYWYRQLPEEGLKFMVYLQKENIIDESGMPKERFSAEFPKEGPSILRIQQVVRGDSAAYFCASSPLDGGYSGNTIYFGEGSWLTVV.

The chain uses TRBV6-6 and TRBJ2-7; 7 positions agree with TRBD2. The germline gives CDR1 MNHNY, CDR2 SVGAGI (reference sequence). J lost 6 bases, V lost 5 bases, and 10 bases had no gene match. The CDR3 length is 14 residues. DNA for the CDR3: TGTGCCAGCAGTACTGGGGGGAGGGCCTCCGAGCAGTACTTC. It specifies CASSTGGRASEQYF.

The chain links TRBV2 to TRBJ2-5; 8 nucleotides agree with TRBD2. J gave up 5 bases and V 2 bases, and 4 bases lay outside the gene matches. The germline V gene encodes CDR1 SNHLY and CDR2 FYNNEI. CDR3 length equals 14 residues. CDR3 bases: TGTGCCAGCAGTGAATCGGGAGGGTTGGAGACCCAGTACTTC. Translated: CASSESGGLETQYF.

This chain uses TRBV30 with TRBJ2-7, with D maybe TRBD1 (5 bases). The CDR3 consists of 12 residues. Germline V gene data show CDR1 as GTSNPN and CDR2 as SVGIG (reference sequence). Between the trimmed V and J ends, which lost 3 bases and 3 bases, there was a span of 9 bases. CDR3 nucleotide sequence: TGTGCCTGGAGCGTAGGGGTCTACGAGCAGTACTTC. Amino acids: CAWSVGVYEQYF.

The V and J genes are TRBV6-5 and TRBJ2-7; 9 nucleotides match TRBD1. The CDR3 loop spans 15 amino acids. V lost 5 bases and J lost 2; bases outside the gene matches: 7. The germline gives CDR1 MNHEY, CDR2 SVGAGI. For the CDR3, the DNA is TGTGCCAGCAGTCAGACCGGGACAGGGCCCTACGAGCAGTACTTC. Translation: CASSQTGTGPYEQYF.

This clone appeared once. This chain uses TRBV5-1 with TRBJ2-3; D remains ambiguous. V shed 4 bases and J shed 8 bases, with 17 bases lying between them. Germline loops: CDR1 SGHRS, CDR2 YFSETQ. This CDR3 has 14 amino acids. The CDR3 region is CASSPVTGKSTQYF. CDR3 DNA: TGCGCCAGCAGCCCGGTTACGGGTAAGAGTACGCAGTATTTT.

The chain combines TRBV10-3 with TRBJ1-2; tentatively, D is TRBD1 (5 bases). With 0 bases removed from V and 2 bases from J, the gap between germline ends came to 13 bases. The CDR3 covers 16 residues. The germline CDR1 and CDR2 sequences are ENHRY and SYGVKD. The DNA for the CDR3 is TGTGCCATCAGTGAGTCAAAGGGGAACAGAAACTATGGCTACACCTTC. Amino acid sequence: CAISESKGNRNYGYTF.

The V gene is TRBV13, the J gene TRBJ2-1; 10 nucleotides align to TRBD1. J was trimmed by 5 bases and V by 2 bases; bases with no gene match: 12. This CDR3 is built from 18 residues. In germline, CDR1 is PRHDT, CDR2 FYEKMQ (reference sequence). DNA of the CDR3: TGTGCCAGCAGCTTACGCCTTTCCGGGACAGGGGTCCACAATGAGCAGTTCTTC. Amino acids: CASSLRLSGTGVHNEQFF.

V is TRBV6-1 and J is TRBJ2-5; 7 bases map to TRBD1. Per germline, CDR1 MNHNS and CDR2 SASEGT. The CDR3 runs 14 residues. Trimming at V came to 2 bases and at J to 4 bases, leaving 4 bases not matched to a gene. CDR3 amino acids: CASSEYRGGETQYF. For the CDR3, the DNA is TGTGCCAGCAGTGAATACAGGGGTGGAGAGACCCAGTACTTC.

This clone was picked up one time. The rearrangement uses TRBV10-1 and TRBJ2-1, with no clear D. The CDR3 is 15 residues long. Trimming removed 8 bases from V and 0 bases from J, with 14 bases in between. Germline values: CDR1 WNHNN, CDR2 SYGVQD (reference sequence). CDR3 in DNA: TGCGCCAGCTCGATTGGGATTGGCTCCTACAATGAGCAGTTCTTC. Translated: CASSIGIGSYNEQFF.

The rearrangement uses TRBV25-1 and TRBJ1-6; no firm D call. V lost 4 bases and J lost 5, with 9 bases in between. There are 14 residues in the CDR3. The germline V gene has CDR1 MGHDK and CDR2 SYGVNS. CDR3 region: CASSVHQDNSPLHF. DNA for the CDR3: TGTGCCAGCAGTGTCCATCAGGATAATTCACCCCTCCACTTT.

V gene TRBV11-2 combines with J gene TRBJ1-3; no reliable D call. V lost 0 bases to trimming and J lost 0 bases, with 6 bases between them. CDR3 length equals 15 residues. Per the germline V gene, CDR1 is SGHAT and CDR2 is FQNNGV. The CDR3 spells CASSLDQVSGNTIYF. In DNA form, the CDR3 reads TGTGCCAGCAGCTTAGATCAGGTCTCTGGAAACACCATATATTTT.

V gene TRBV11-2 combines with J gene TRBJ1-1; TRBD1 matches 7 bases. V shed 5 bases, J shed 1 base, and the junction held 7 bases outside the gene matches. CDR3 size: 15 residues. Germline V gives CDR1 SGHAT, CDR2 FQNNGV. The DNA for the CDR3 is TGTGCCAGCAGCAACCCGGGACAGAAGAACACTGAAGCTTTCTTT. Its translation is CASSNPGQKNTEAFF.

This rearrangement joins TRBV5-8 to TRBJ1-1; a weak D match, TRBD1 (5 bases). The CDR3 has 14 residues. In germline, CDR1 is SGHTS, CDR2 YDEGEE. Deletions cut 4 bases from V and 2 bases from J, with 12 bases between. This CDR3 is CASSVGLFNTEAFF. CDR3 sequence (DNA): TGTGCCAGCAGCGTGGGACTCTTTAACACTGAAGCTTTCTTT.

This clone was recorded once. V gene TRBV6-6 combines with J gene TRBJ1-2; possibly TRBD1 for D (6 bases). Germline CDR1 reads MNHNY; CDR2 reads SVGAGI (reference sequence). V lost 3 bases and J lost 4, with 12 bases in between. CDR3 length: 14 residues. CDR3 in DNA: TGTGCCAGCAGTTATGGTGGGGGCGTCTATGGCTACACCTTC. This encodes CASSYGGGVYGYTF.

V is TRBV6-5 and J is TRBJ2-7; D unresolved. This CDR3 has 14 residues. Germline lookup yields CDR1 MNHEY and CDR2 SVGAGI. Trimming cost V 5 bases and J 6 bases, with 17 bases left between them. This CDR3 reads CASSPLPNGFEQYF. CDR3 DNA: TGTGCCAGCAGTCCCCTTCCTAACGGGTTCGAGCAGTACTTC.

This clone was found once. The genes are TRBV6-1 and TRBJ2-3; D is ambiguous. The CDR3 spans 12 residues. The V and J ends lost 4 bases and 6 bases respectively, with 8 bases between them. Germline CDR1 and CDR2: MNHNS and SASEGT. CDR3 coding DNA: TGTGCCAGCAGTGGGGGTCGGGATACGCAGTATTTT. Translating gives CASSGGRDTQYF.

The rearrangement uses TRBV29-1 and TRBJ1-3; TRBD1 matches at 7 bases. V shed 7 bases and J 4 bases; nucleotides not matched to a gene: 7. The CDR3 extends over 13 amino acids. Germline-derived CDR1 and CDR2 are SQVTM and ANQGSEA. This CDR3 is CSGTGAGGNTIYF. CDR3 coding DNA: TGCAGCGGCACAGGGGCCGGGGGAAACACCATATATTTT.

This clone has a single count. The chain has TRBV6-6 and TRBJ1-3; 9 bases are a match to TRBD1. Germline V gene data show CDR1 as MNHNY and CDR2 as SVGAGI (reference sequence). The CDR3 runs to 15 residues. Losses at the gene ends were 4 bases for V and 3 bases for J; bases not matched to a gene: 4. This chain's CDR3 is CASSLTGGHGNTIYF. CDR3 bases: TGTGCCAGCAGTTTAACAGGGGGCCATGGAAACACCATATATTTT.

This rearrangement joins TRBV5-1 to TRBJ2-2; D remains unclear. This CDR3 contains 13 residues. With 4 bases removed from V and 2 bases from J, the gap between germline ends came to 6 bases. Germline CDR1 reads SGHRS; CDR2 reads YFSETQ. The CDR3 region has the DNA TGCGCCAGCAGCGACCTAAACACCGGGGAGCTGTTTTTT. Amino acid sequence: CASSDLNTGELFF.

This chain joins TRBV30 and TRBJ2-7; no clear D. The CDR3 is 12 residues long. Trimming removed 0 bases at V and 5 bases at J, with 8 bases between. The germline V gene has CDR1 GTSNPN and CDR2 SVGIG (reference sequence). CDR3: CAWSVPRHEQYF. Written as DNA, the CDR3 is TGTGCCTGGAGTGTACCCCGGCACGAGCAGTACTTC.

DNA for the CDR3: TGTGCCAGCAGTGGACAGTTATTCCTTAACACTGAAGCTTTCTTT. It yields the protein CASSGQLFLNTEAFF. The chain combines TRBV6-1 with TRBJ1-1, with D possibly matching TRBD1 (5 bases). The germline gives CDR1 MNHNS, CDR2 SASEGT. V dropped 4 bases and J dropped 2 bases, with 14 bases sitting between them. The CDR3 is 15 residues long.

The CDR3 protein is CASRMTGAIEKLFF. Here the CDR3 DNA reads TGTGCCAGCAGAATGACAGGGGCAATCGAAAAACTGTTTTTT. The chain couples TRBV6-6 to TRBJ1-4, with 8 bases aligning to TRBD1. Germline CDR1 reads MNHNY; CDR2 reads SVGAGI (reference sequence). This CDR3 region has 14 residues. Germline trimming cut 6 bases from V and 8 bases from J; bases unmatched to any gene: 8.

The chain combines TRBV18 with TRBJ1-3; the D gene is possibly TRBD1 (5 bases). This CDR3 region has 14 residues. Trimming left V 3 bases short and J 4 bases short, with 10 bases between. Germline V gene sequence: CDR1 KGHSH, CDR2 LQKENI. CDR3 region: CASSPGGSGNTIYF. The CDR3 DNA reads TGTGCCAGCTCACCGGGGGGTTCCGGAAACACCATATATTTT.

This rearrangement joins TRBV27 to TRBJ2-3; D is possibly TRBD1 or TRBD2 (6 bases each). V lost 3 bases to trimming and J lost 1 base, with 11 bases between them. Per germline, CDR1 MNHEY and CDR2 SMNVEV (reference sequence). This CDR3 has 15 residues. As DNA, the CDR3 is TGTGCCAGCAGTTTCGGGGGCGTCGGCACAGATACGCAGTATTTT. This gives the protein CASSFGGVGTDTQYF.

The chain couples TRBV7-9 to TRBJ2-7; 8 bases align to TRBD1. The CDR3 extends over 15 amino acids. Germline CDR1 and CDR2: SEHNR and FQNEAQ (reference sequence). The V gene end was trimmed by 5 bases and the J gene end by 4 bases; junction bases not matched to a gene: 10. CDR3 protein: CASSRHLTGAYEQYF. CDR3 nucleotides: TGTGCCAGCAGCAGACACCTGACAGGGGCTTACGAGCAGTACTTC.